Below, 26 T cell receptor beta chains from the same sample are listed, as sequenced in a study of vaccination effects on CD4 cells after COVID-19. Which antigens these TCRs recognize remains unknown. Viral peptide pools were used in the ViraFEST assay to expand antigen-specific CD4+ T cells, and sequencing came afterward. Isolating CD4+ T cells followed approximately 9 days of culture. Each person got two doses of an mRNA SARS-CoV-2 vaccine, BNT162b2 or mRNA-1273. Sequenced by immunoSEQ multiplex PCR; TCRdb stores in-frame clones only, minus some. The sample records about 59,000 clones, just under 80% being singletons. Sequencing was performed on CD4+ T cells from PBMCs cultured with HCoV-OC43 spike peptides, taken after COVID-19 vaccination. The subset here: HCoV-OC43 spike overlapping peptide pool stimulation. Source of these receptors: a human donor who received a COVID-19 vaccine.

This rearrangement joins TRBV4-1 to TRBJ1-2, with 8 bases that match TRBD1. Losses at the gene ends were 2 bases for V and 9 bases for J; bases not matched to a gene: 5. The CDR3 runs to 13 residues. Germline V gene sequence: CDR1 MGHRA, CDR2 YSYEKL. The CDR3 nucleotides are TGCGCCAGCAGCCAAACGACAGGGGCGAGCTACACCTTC. This sequence encodes CASSQTTGASYTF.

This chain connects TRBV2 to TRBJ2-1; possibly TRBD1 or TRBD2 for D (5 bases each). V was pared by 2 bases and J by 0 bases, with 11 bases between. CDR1 is SNHLY, CDR2 FYNNEI, per germline. The CDR3 contains 16 residues. CDR3: CASSERGTSSYNEQFF. The CDR3 nucleotides are TGTGCCAGCAGTGAACGGGGCACGAGCTCCTACAATGAGCAGTTCTTC.

The V call is TRBV27, the J call TRBJ1-5; 7 nucleotides align to TRBD1. Trimming cost V 5 bases and J 6 bases; bases outside gene matches: 10. CDR1 is MNHEY and CDR2 is SMNVEV in the germline V gene (reference sequence). This CDR3 comprises 15 residues. The CDR3 DNA sequence: TGTGCCAGCAGTGCGCACCGGGACAGTCTTCAGCCCCAGCATTTT. Protein sequence: CASSAHRDSLQPQHF.

The chain is built from TRBV21-1 and TRBJ1-6. TRBV21-1 is labeled a pseudogene. The length of the CDR3 is 15 residues. The CDR3 region is CASSKGGIAHSPLHF. The CDR3 DNA reads as TGTGCCAGCAGCAAAGGCGGGATAGCACATTCACCCCTCCACTTT.

The gene calls are TRBV4-3 and TRBJ1-2, with D possibly being TRBD1 (5 bases). Trimming cost V 0 bases and J 5 bases, with 16 bases left between them. Germline CDR1 is LGHNA and CDR2 is YSLEER. The CDR3 contains 16 residues. CDR3 in DNA: TGCGCCAGCAGCCAAGAAAGTTTCGGGGGACCTTATGGCTACACCTTC. Amino acids: CASSQESFGGPYGYTF.

This chain connects TRBV18 to TRBJ2-5, with TRBD1 matching 8 bases. V was pared by 2 bases and J by 4 bases, with 12 bases of the junction left unmatched. CDR1 and CDR2 from the germline V gene are KGHSH and LQKENI. The CDR3 consists of 17 residues. The CDR3 region is CASSPRPPTGEAETQYF. The CDR3 nucleotides read TGTGCCAGCTCACCAAGGCCCCCGACAGGGGAGGCAGAGACCCAGTACTTC.

The chain links TRBV7-2 to TRBJ2-2, with 8 bases fitting TRBD1. V lost 5 bases and J lost 5; bases outside the gene matches: 10. CDR1 and CDR2 (germline): SGHTA, FQGNSA. This CDR3 comprises 16 residues. The chain's CDR3 is CASSPPRTGWTGELFF. The DNA for the CDR3 is TGTGCCAGCAGCCCCCCCAGGACAGGGTGGACCGGGGAGCTGTTTTTT. Full variable domain (outside the CDR3, taken from reference TRBV7-2 and TRBJ2-2): GAGVSQSPSNKVTEKGKDVELRCDPISGHTALYWYRQSLGQGLEFLIYFQGNSAPDKSGLPSDRFSAERTGGSVSTLTIQRTQQEDSAVYLCASSPPRTGWTGELFFGEGSRLTVL.

This clone was picked up a small number of times. The chain combines TRBV11-2 with TRBJ1-1; weak D call: TRBD1 (5 bases). This CDR3 is built from 14 residues. The V end was cut by 2 bases, the J end by 4 bases, with 11 bases between. Germline V gene data show CDR1 as SGHAT and CDR2 as FQNNGV. The CDR3 DNA reads as TGTGCCAGCAGCTTAAGAGGGGATGGCACTGAAGCTTTCTTT. Amino acid sequence: CASSLRGDGTEAFF. Filled out from reference TRBV11-2 and TRBJ1-1, the complete variable domain reads EAGVAQSPRYKIIEKRQSVAFWCNPISGHATLYWYQQILGQGPKLLIQFQNNGVVDDSQLPKDRFSAERLKGVDSTLKIQPAKLEDSAVYLCASSLRGDGTEAFFGQGTRLTVV.

CDR3 sequence: CASSLAGLNYNEQFF. The CDR3 nucleotides are TGCGCCAGCAGCTTGGCAGGGCTAAACTACAATGAGCAGTTCTTC. The V call is TRBV5-1, the J call TRBJ2-1; the D gene is possibly TRBD1 (5 bases). The V end lost 0 bases, the J end lost 3 bases, and 10 bases lay between the germline ends. This CDR3 has 15 residues. Germline V gene lookup returns CDR1 SGHRS and CDR2 YFSETQ.

The rearrangement uses TRBV5-4 and TRBJ1-4, with D hard to call. From germline, CDR1 is SGHNT and CDR2 YYREEE (reference sequence). The length of the CDR3 is 14 residues. Trimming stripped 1 base from V and 7 bases from J, with 11 bases between. The CDR3: CASSLNSGFEKLFF. For the CDR3, the DNA is TGTGCCAGCAGCTTGAATTCCGGATTTGAAAAACTGTTTTTT.

This sequence joins TRBV4-1 and TRBJ1-5; a weak D match, TRBD1 (6 bases). CDR3 size: 15 residues. V was trimmed by 2 bases and J by 6 bases, leaving 14 bases between them. Per germline, CDR1 MGHRA and CDR2 YSYEKL. For the CDR3, the DNA is TGCGCCAGCAGCCAAATCCCGGGGGCTGGTCAGCCCCAGCATTTT. Its translation: CASSQIPGAGQPQHF.

The chain is built from TRBV5-5 and TRBJ2-3; 9 positions match TRBD1. CDR1 and CDR2 (germline): SGHKS, YYEKEE (reference sequence). V gave up 5 bases and J gave up 0 bases; unmatched junction bases: 7. The length of the CDR3 is 16 residues. As DNA, the CDR3 is TGTGCCAGCAGGGTTTGGACAGGGGTGAGCACAGATACGCAGTATTTT. This gives the protein CASRVWTGVSTDTQYF.

J is TRBJ2-2 and V is TRBV28; 8 nucleotides match TRBD1. Germline lookup yields CDR1 MDHEN and CDR2 SYDVKM. The V gene end was trimmed by 5 bases and the J gene end by 6 bases; junction bases not matched to a gene: 8. CDR3 length equals 15 residues. The chain's CDR3 is CASSISGQVPGELFF. The CDR3 region has the DNA TGTGCCAGCAGTATTTCGGGACAGGTTCCCGGGGAGCTGTTTTTT.

V gene TRBV10-1 combines with J gene TRBJ2-7; TRBD1 matches 7 bases. CDR1 WNHNN and CDR2 SYGVQD come from the germline V gene (reference sequence). The V gene end was trimmed by 2 bases and the J gene end by 2 bases; junction bases not matched to a gene: 9. The length of the CDR3 is 16 residues. CDR3 region: CASSETGALGPYEQYV. The CDR3 DNA follows: TGCGCCAGCAGTGAGACAGGGGCGCTGGGCCCCTACGAGCAGTACGTC.

This chain connects TRBV18 to TRBJ2-6; D ambiguous. Looked up from germline, CDR1 is KGHSH and CDR2 is LQKENI. V lost 1 base and J 1 base, leaving 5 bases between the germline ends. This CDR3 has 15 residues. CDR3 residues: CASSPRKSGANVLTF. Written as DNA, the CDR3 is TGTGCCAGCTCACCACGGAAATCTGGGGCCAACGTCCTGACTTTC.

Notes on this clone: One end of the junction varies from germline; a read error may be responsible. The chain couples TRBV10-1 to TRBJ2-1, with D possibly being TRBD2 (6 bases). CDR3 length: 10 residues. Germline V gives CDR1 WNHNN, CDR2 SYGVQD (reference sequence). The CDR3 sequence: CASKDYPWIF. Written as DNA, the CDR3 is TGCGCCAGCAAGGACTACCCGTGGATCTTC.

The chain uses TRBV13 and TRBJ2-1; D might be TRBD1 (6 bases). The CDR3 length is 15 residues. Between the trimmed V and J ends, which lost 3 bases and 3 bases, there was a span of 12 bases. Germline V gene sequence: CDR1 PRHDT, CDR2 FYEKMQ (reference sequence). CDR3 nucleotides: TGTGCCAGCAGCTTCAGGGGATCGCTCTACAATGAGCAGTTCTTC. Its translation: CASSFRGSLYNEQFF.

CDR3 amino acids: CASSSATSGGTGEQYV. The CDR3 DNA is TGTGCCAGCAGCTCAGCCACTAGCGGGGGGACCGGCGAGCAGTACGTC. The chain is built from TRBV5-4 and TRBJ2-7; TRBD2 aligns across 12 bases. The germline V gene encodes CDR1 SGHNT and CDR2 YYREEE (reference sequence). V lost 3 bases to trimming and J lost 6 bases; unmatched junction nucleotides: 10. The CDR3 spans 16 residues.

The sample holds one count of this clone. The chain joins TRBV5-1 to TRBJ1-1; tentative D call: TRBD1 (5 bases). The germline V gene encodes CDR1 SGHRS and CDR2 YFSETQ. CDR3 length equals 14 residues. The ends were cut back, 0 bases at V and 5 bases at J, with 11 bases in the middle. The CDR3 is CASSLGPRGTEAFF. In DNA, the CDR3 is TGCGCCAGCAGCTTGGGGCCGCGGGGGACTGAAGCTTTCTTT.

This clone was found once. The genes are TRBV5-4 and TRBJ1-1; D remains ambiguous. CDR3 length: 17 amino acids. Germline V lookup: CDR1 SGHNT, CDR2 YYREEE (reference sequence). The V and J ends lost 0 bases and 0 bases respectively, with 15 bases between them. This chain's CDR3 is CASSLGGLDWMNTEAFF. The CDR3 region has the DNA TGTGCCAGCAGCTTGGGCGGCTTAGATTGGATGAACACTGAAGCTTTCTTT.

The chain recombines TRBV5-1 with TRBJ1-1; possibly TRBD1 for D (5 bases). Germline values: CDR1 SGHRS, CDR2 YFSETQ. The length of the CDR3 is 14 residues. The V end was cut by 5 bases, the J end by 1 base, with 12 bases between. The CDR3 DNA sequence: TGCGCCAGCAGGCCAGGGTCGGCGAACACTGAAGCTTTCTTT. Translating it yields CASRPGSANTEAFF.

The CDR3 region is CASSSHYEQYV. The CDR3, as DNA: TGTGCCAGCAGTTCACACTACGAGCAGTACGTC. The rearrangement uses TRBV28 and TRBJ2-7; D unresolved. There are 11 residues in the CDR3. Germline assignment: CDR1 MDHEN and CDR2 SYDVKM. Trimming left V 4 bases short and J 3 bases short, with 4 bases between.

The chain carries TRBV7-2 and TRBJ1-2, with 7 bases that match TRBD1. Germline CDR1 and CDR2: SGHTA and FQGNSA. This CDR3 comprises 14 residues. V was pared by 2 bases and J by 6 bases, with 6 bases of the junction left unmatched. DNA for the CDR3: TGTGCCAGCAGCTTATTAGCGCAGGGGGATGGCTACACCTTC. Amino acids: CASSLLAQGDGYTF.

The rearrangement joins TRBV28 to TRBJ1-4; D is ambiguous. This CDR3 is built from 18 residues. Germline V gene data show CDR1 as MDHEN and CDR2 as SYDVKM. V was trimmed by 3 bases and J by 0 bases, leaving 17 bases between them. CDR3 residues: CASSFSLGGGATNEKLFF. For the CDR3, the DNA is TGTGCCAGCAGTTTTTCTCTCGGTGGTGGGGCAACTAATGAAAAACTGTTTTTT.

This rearrangement joins TRBV6-5 to TRBJ1-2; 7 bases line up with TRBD1. Germline assignment: CDR1 MNHEY and CDR2 SVGAGI. This CDR3 contains 14 residues. With 6 bases clipped from V and 4 bases from J, the junction kept 8 bases outside the gene matches. CDR3 bases: TGTGCCAGCAGGCGCACCGGGACAGCCTATGGCTACACCTTC. This sequence encodes CASRRTGTAYGYTF.

V usage is TRBV7-9 and J usage is TRBJ1-5; D is perhaps TRBD1 (5 bases). CDR1 is SEHNR and CDR2 is FQNEAQ in the germline V gene (reference sequence). Trimming took off 5 bases at V and 1 base at J, with 12 bases between the two ends. The CDR3 runs 15 residues. CDR3 loop: CASSPGGASNQPQHF. The DNA for the CDR3 is TGTGCCAGCAGCCCCGGGGGAGCGAGCAATCAGCCCCAGCATTTT.